Listed below are T cell receptor beta chains from one sample, sequenced in a study of cytomegalovirus exposure and HLA in healthy donors. TCRdb keeps only in-frame clones here, not all; method: immunoSEQ multiplex PCR. This repertoire shows approximately 150,000 clones, 81% found once; its top ten account for approximately 1.2%. Source material: PBMCs. These receptors all come from a man aged 50-59 years in good health and CMV-seropositive. Each CDR3 is given with its conserved first and last residue. Rows give clone size only sometimes, using once, few, many, or a class for an expanded clone.

clone size	V gene	J gene	CDR3 protein
-	TRBV7-9	TRBJ2-3	CASSLEASGGSRQSF
-	TRBV9	TRBJ2-1	CASSVVPSGSDEQFF
-	TRBV4-1	TRBJ1-1	CASSQGILRRGLVNTEAFF
-	TRBV10-1	TRBJ2-5	CASSETRGGRETQYF
-	TRBV6-5	TRBJ2-1	CASTTSSNEQFF
few	TRBV18	TRBJ1-1	CASSPEQNTEAFF
-	TRBV5-1	TRBJ2-5	CASSFSQETQYF
-	TRBV6-1	TRBJ2-7	CASSSGEAYEQYF
-	TRBV30	TRBJ1-2	CAWTGGRYGYTF
-	TRBV5-6	TRBJ2-7	CASSRVKRDPYEQYF
-	TRBV28	TRBJ2-3	CASLRDSTDTQYF
-	TRBV5-4	TRBJ2-3	CASSLPSGGEGSQYF
-	TRBV5-6	TRBJ1-2	CASSLRSYGETRGYTF
-	TRBV18	TRBJ1-1	CASSPDRETEAFF
-	TRBV12-5	TRBJ1-5	CASGFPGPPGRQPQHF
-	TRBV30	TRBJ2-5	CAWSVGTSGGQETQYF
few	TRBV28	TRBJ1-3	CASSRPTDREPDTIYF
-	TRBV4-2	TRBJ2-1	CASSQGEGAGGRHEQFF
-	TRBV5-1	TRBJ1-1	CASSRQGVGTEAFF
-	TRBV9	TRBJ2-1	CASSVGGASEPFF
-	TRBV5-4	TRBJ1-1	CASSLRGNTEAFF
-	TRBV5-6	TRBJ1-3	CASSPTGYSRNTIYF
few	TRBV9	TRBJ1-3	CASSAYEQGNTIYF
-	TRBV5-1	TRBJ1-6	CASSLSTSNSPLHF
-	TRBV7-7	TRBJ2-2	CASSLGPANTGELFF
-	TRBV5-4	TRBJ2-3	CASSLERSGTGSGDTQYF
-	TRBV10-3	TRBJ2-7	CAISNRNEQYF
few	TRBV7-2	TRBJ2-3	CASSSQVTSGTGTDTQYF
-	TRBV18	TRBJ2-1	CASSPTSGAYNEQFF
-	TRBV9	TRBJ1-6	CASSETGLGGTLHF
-	TRBV28	TRBJ2-1	CASKGLAGPNEQFF
-	TRBV6-5	TRBJ1-3	CASSYQGEAGNTIYF
-	TRBV7-8	TRBJ2-2	CASSLGTTTGELFF
-	TRBV6-1	TRBJ1-6	CASSEQKDGDSPLHF